In its sample, the clone carrying this TCR beta chain was seen a few times. Germline-derived CDR1 and CDR2 are SGHVS and FQNEAQ. The CDR3 contains 15 residues. V was pared by 6 bases and J by 0 bases, with 14 bases between. These data are taken from a study of CD8 T cells in ankylosing spondylitis. TCRdb reprocessed the 5' RACE reads with MiXCR, giving one entry per CDR3 protein. The sample records about 300,000 distinct CDR3 sequences, around 21% being singletons. This receptor was obtained from a female donor with ankylosing spondylitis or in good health (not recorded which). The specimen sequenced was blood, either unsorted or a sorted T cell fraction (not recorded which). This chain joins TRBV7-8 and TRBJ1-1; D remains ambiguous. The DNA of the CDR3 is TGTGCCAGCAGTGCCACGGGCCTCATGAACACTGAAGCTTTCTTT. Translated: CASSATGLMNTEAFF.